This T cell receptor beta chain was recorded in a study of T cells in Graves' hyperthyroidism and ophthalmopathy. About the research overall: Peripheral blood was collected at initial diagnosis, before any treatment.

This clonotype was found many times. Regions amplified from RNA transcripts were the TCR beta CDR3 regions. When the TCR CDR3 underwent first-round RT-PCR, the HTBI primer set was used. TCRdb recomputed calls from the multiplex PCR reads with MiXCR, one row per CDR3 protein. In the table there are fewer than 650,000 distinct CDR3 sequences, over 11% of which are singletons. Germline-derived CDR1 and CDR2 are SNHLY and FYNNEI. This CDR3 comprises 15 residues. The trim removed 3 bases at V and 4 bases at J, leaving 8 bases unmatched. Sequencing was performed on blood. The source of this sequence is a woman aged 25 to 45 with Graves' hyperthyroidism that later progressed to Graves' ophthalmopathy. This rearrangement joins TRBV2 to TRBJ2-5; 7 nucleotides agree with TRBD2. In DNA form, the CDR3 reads TGTGCCAGCAGTGATGATGGCGGGAGTGGAGAGACCCAGTACTTC. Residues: CASSDDGGSGETQYF.